This record concerns one TCR beta chain sequence. CDR3 size: 13 residues. Germline V gene sequence: CDR1 KGHDR, CDR2 SFDVKD. V lost 9 bases to trimming and J lost 5 bases; unmatched junction nucleotides: 8. Some clones are missing from TCRdb's copy, which holds only in-frame ones; the method was immunoSEQ multiplex PCR. The table has 95,000 to 150,000 clones, over 80% seen once. The sample originates from a study of blood T cell repertoires in COVID-19. Sequencing was carried out using PBMCs or T cells enriched from blood (not recorded which). The rearrangement joins TRBV24-1 to TRBJ1-1; 7 bases fit TRBD1. The source of this sequence is a woman in her thirties who had recovered from COVID-19. The CDR3: CATGQSGGTEAFF. Written as DNA, the CDR3 is TGTGCCACCGGCCAATCAGGGGGAACTGAAGCTTTCTTT.